This T cell receptor (beta chain) derives from a study of molecular identifiers for immune sequencing clone quantification. Overall study findings and caveats: Molecules of identical TCR sharing a barcode could underestimate highly expanded clone sizes. It was shown that clones above 20 RNA copies held over 99% of effector molecules, but under 1% in naive cells.

TCRdb reprocessed the PCR reads with MiXCR, giving one entry per CDR3 protein. The data contain 97,000 or so distinct CDR3 sequences, 20% to 30% of them singletons. Source material for naive CD8 libraries was about 17,000 to 1,100,000 sorted cells, with 10%, 30% or 50% RNA. Deletions cut 0 bases from V and 4 bases from J, with 12 bases between. CDR1 is SEHNR and CDR2 is FQNEAQ in the germline V gene (reference sequence). The CDR3 consists of 15 residues. As to this clonotype: The antigen is undetermined. With a much larger clone just one base away, this may be a read error.

The sequenced sample was naive CD8+ T cells from blood, with Jurkat cell RNA spiked in. Subset described: FACS-sorted CD8+CD4-CCR7+CD45RA+ naive T cells. V usage is TRBV7-9 and J usage is TRBJ1-1; weak D call: TRBD1 (6 bases). The clonotype comes from a human donor in good health. Some libraries in this study had Jurkat cell RNA spiked in. CDR3 sequence reads: CASSLALGATTEAFF. CDR3 DNA: TGTGCCAGCAGCTTAGCGCTGGGGGCGACCACTGAAGCTTTCTTT.